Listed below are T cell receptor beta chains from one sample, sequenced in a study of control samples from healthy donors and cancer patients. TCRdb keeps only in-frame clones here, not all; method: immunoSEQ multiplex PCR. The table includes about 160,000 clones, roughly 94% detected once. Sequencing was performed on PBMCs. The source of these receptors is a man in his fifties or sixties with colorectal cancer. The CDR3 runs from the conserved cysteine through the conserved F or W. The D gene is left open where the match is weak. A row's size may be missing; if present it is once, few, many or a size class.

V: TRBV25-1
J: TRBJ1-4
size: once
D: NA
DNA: TGTGCCAGCAGTGAGACAGTTGCAACTAATGAAAAACTGTTTTTT
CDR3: CASSETVATNEKLFF

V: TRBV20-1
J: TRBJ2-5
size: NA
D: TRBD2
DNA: TGCAGTGCTAGTATGGGGAGGGAAGAGACCCAGTACTTC
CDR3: CSASMGREETQYF

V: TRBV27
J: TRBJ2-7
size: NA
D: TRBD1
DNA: TGTGCCAGCAGTTTTATCCAGGGACAGCCCTACTTC
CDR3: CASSFIQGQPYF

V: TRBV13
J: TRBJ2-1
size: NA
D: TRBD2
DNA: TGTGCCAGCAGCCCGGGGACTAGCGGGGGCCCTCCTTCTGGGGATGAGCAGTTCTTC
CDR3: CASSPGTSGGPPSGDEQFF

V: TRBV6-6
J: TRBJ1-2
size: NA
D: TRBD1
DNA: TGTGCCAGCAGTTACCCCGAAGGGGGCAGCTTCTATGGCTACACCTTC
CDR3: CASSYPEGGSFYGYTF

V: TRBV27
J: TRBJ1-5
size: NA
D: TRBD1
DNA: TGTGCCAGCAGTACCCGGACAGGGATTCAGCCCCAGCATTTT
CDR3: CASSTRTGIQPQHF

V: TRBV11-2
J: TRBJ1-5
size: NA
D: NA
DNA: TGTGCCAGCAGCTTAGAACGGATGAATCAGCCCCAGCATTTT
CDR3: CASSLERMNQPQHF

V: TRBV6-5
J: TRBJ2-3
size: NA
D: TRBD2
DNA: TGTGCCAGCAGTTACTCGACCGGGGGGGCCACAGATACGCAGTATTTT
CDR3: CASSYSTGGATDTQYF

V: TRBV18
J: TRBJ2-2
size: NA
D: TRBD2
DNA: TGTGCCAGCTCACCACGCGGCGGAGCGGGGGGGCCCCCCAACACCGGGGAGCTGTTTTTT
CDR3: CASSPRGGAGGPPNTGELFF

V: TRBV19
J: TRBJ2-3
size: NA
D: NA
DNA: TGTGCCAGTACCGGACATGGGGCAGATACGCAGTATTTT
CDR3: CASTGHGADTQYF

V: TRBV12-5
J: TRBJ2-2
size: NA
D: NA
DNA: TGTGCTAGTGGTTATCAGGGGTTATCCGGGGAGCTGTTTTTT
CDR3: CASGYQGLSGELFF

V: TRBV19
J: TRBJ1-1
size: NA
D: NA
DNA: TGTGCCAGTAAGGGGAATGTGGGGGTTGATGGTGAAGCTTTCTTT
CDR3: CASKGNVGVDGEAFF

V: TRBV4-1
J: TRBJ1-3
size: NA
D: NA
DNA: TGCGCCAGCAGCCAAGAGTGGGGGCCGGGAAACACCATATATTTT
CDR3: CASSQEWGPGNTIYF

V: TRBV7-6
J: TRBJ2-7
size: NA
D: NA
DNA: TGTGCCAGCAGCTTACCGGACACCCACGAGCAGTACTTC
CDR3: CASSLPDTHEQYF

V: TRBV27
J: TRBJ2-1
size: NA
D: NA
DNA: TGTGCCAGCAGTTGGGGGACCTACAATGAGCAGTTCTTC
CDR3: CASSWGTYNEQFF

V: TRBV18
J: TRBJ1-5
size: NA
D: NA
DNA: TGTGCCAGCTCACCGCCCCCCGAGGGTAATCAGCCCCAGCATTTT
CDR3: CASSPPPEGNQPQHF

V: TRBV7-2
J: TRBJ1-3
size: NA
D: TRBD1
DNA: TGTGCCAGCAGCCTCCGGGACAGGGCGGGAAACACCATATATTTT
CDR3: CASSLRDRAGNTIYF

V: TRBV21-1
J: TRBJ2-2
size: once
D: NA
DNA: TGTGCCAGCAGCAAAGGGCCGGGGGCCGGGACCGGGGAGCTGTTTTTT
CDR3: CASSKGPGAGTGELFF